This T cell receptor beta chain was sequenced for a study of Ad26.COV2.S vaccination and SARS-CoV-2 variants (dated by TCRdb to the early 2020s). Some background on the complete study: Donors in the vaccine arm were drawn from COV1001, a phase I-IIa trial of Ad26.COV2.S in healthy adults that was multicentre, randomized, double-blind and placebo-controlled. Trial participants were randomized into five groups of five, in which low-dose or high-dose Ad26.COV2.S was given once or twice, or placebo was given on both occasions. Ad26.COV2.S was administered intramuscularly at 5 x 10^10 or 1 x 10^11 viral particles, either as a single shot or as two shots given 56 days apart. Throughout the experiments and outcome assessment, investigators stayed blinded to trial group allocation. A total of approximately 30 samples were included in the TCR-sequenced set, comprising around 19 Ad26.COV2.S vaccine recipients, 5 placebo recipients and 8 SARS-CoV-2 convalescent individuals. TCRbeta repertoire sequencing was used to assess the specificity and breadth of SARS-CoV-2-reactive T cell receptors after Ad26.COV2.S vaccination.

General conclusions and limits of the study: Compared with placebo recipients, Ad26.COV2.S recipients showed higher spike-specific TCR breadth (P = 0.0014). Substantial breadth of spike-specific CD8+ and CD4+ T cell responses was reported after vaccination. The authors noted that the TCR breadth and depth analyses may have underestimated total T cell responses. The study lacked the statistical power to compare responses across vaccine doses or regimens. Non-spike TCR breadth was comparable between vaccine and placebo recipients, consistent with the vaccine containing only spike.

For CDR1 and CDR2, the germline V gene lists MNHNS and SASEGT. The CDR3 covers 18 residues, taking in both the cysteine and the phenylalanine. Only the CDR3 part of the read is kept: 54 bases, read in frame from the first base. V was cut back by 2 bases and J by 0 bases, leaving a gap of 17 bases between them. To note about this clone: The clone's antigen remains unknown. No much larger clonotype is one base removed from it; base qualities were not supplied.

The immunoSEQ Assay was used to sequence TCRbeta CDR3 regions. After extraction, genomic DNA underwent amplification by bias-controlled multiplex PCR, followed by high-throughput sequencing. The authors' pipeline ran thus. To quantify the absolute abundance of every unique TCRbeta CDR3 region, sequences were collapsed and filtered. T cell fraction was estimated by normalizing TCRbeta template counts to usable DNA, which was measured by amplifying reference genes present in all nucleated cells. Repertoire TCRs were annotated as SARS-CoV-2-specific when V gene, CDR3 amino acid sequence and J gene were exactly matched to a known reactive TCR set. The reference SARS-CoV-2 TCR set was obtained from MIRA and was filtered for enrichment in COVID-19-positive ImmuneCODE repertoires, whereby public or cross-reactive TCRs were removed. Drawing on the MIRA antigens, annotated TCRs were analysed further at the level of specific ORF or position within ORF. Breadth was defined as the number of annotated unique rearrangements divided by the total number of unique productive rearrangements, and depth was defined as the summed frequency of the annotated unique rearrangements. Two-sided Wilcoxon rank-sum tests were used to compare TCR breadth between groups. TCRdb retrieved this table from immuneACCESS and kept in-frame rearrangements only. Not all clones are present; in checked studies, unresolved V genes account for under half, and no reason is known for the remainder. Clone size and the V and J calls come from that table; the DNA yielded D and trimming. This sample lists about 480,000 clones; approximately 88% were detected once. Of the sample, roughly 13% falls within the top ten clones.

The label giving this sample's treatment or condition can be read as: 19 received Ad26.COV2.S at low or high dose, single or two shots; roughly five received placebo; per-sample allocation not given. Repertoires of vaccine and placebo recipients were sequenced from samples taken on day 63 after the first injection. Between 29 July and 7 August 2020, Cohort 1b enrolled around 25 adults aged 18-55 years at one site in Boston, USA. Ad26.COV2.S was a replication-incompetent adenovirus type 26 vector expressing a prefusion-stabilized SARS-CoV-2 spike protein from the original Wuhan strain. The sample in question was peripheral blood, obtained in a trial of Ad26.COV2.S vaccine versus placebo. The receptor chain draws on TRBV6-1 and TRBJ1-3, and the D gene may be TRBD1, 5 bases matching. The TCR was taken from a person between 18 and 60 years old who received the Ad26.COV2.S COVID-19 vaccine or a placebo. The CDR3 protein: CASSEKGRGLFSGNTIYF. The sequence in DNA is TGTGCCAGCAGTGAAAAAGGGAGGGGACTTTTCTCTGGAAACACCATATATTTT.